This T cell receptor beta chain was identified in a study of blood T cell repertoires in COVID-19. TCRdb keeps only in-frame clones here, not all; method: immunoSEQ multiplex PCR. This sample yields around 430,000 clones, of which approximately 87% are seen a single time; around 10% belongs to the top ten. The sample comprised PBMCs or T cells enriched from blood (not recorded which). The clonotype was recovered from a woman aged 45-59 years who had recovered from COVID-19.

The CDR3 DNA is TGCGCCAGCAGCTGGACAGGGGCTGGGGTCGGGGAGCTGTTTTTT. This encodes CASSWTGAGVGELFF. This sequence joins TRBV5-1 and TRBJ2-2; 9 bases are a match to TRBD1. The CDR3 has 15 residues. Trimming cost V 3 bases and J 7 bases; bases outside gene matches: 7. Germline CDR1 is SGHRS and CDR2 is YFSETQ.